Listed here are 10 T cell receptor beta chains from one sample, sequenced in a study of blood T cell repertoires in COVID-19. Clones were sequenced by immunoSEQ multiplex PCR, and TCRdb holds only the in-frame ones, with some missing. The sample holds about 320,000 clones; just under 90% are singletons and the top ten take around 10%. Sequenced: peripheral blood. The receptors shown here come from a woman in her thirties with COVID-19, enrolled during active disease.

The chain links TRBV7-2 to TRBJ2-7, with 8 positions matching TRBD1. The germline gives CDR1 SGHTA, CDR2 FQGNSA. V lost 6 bases and J lost 1; bases outside the gene matches: 8. The CDR3 has 15 amino acids. The CDR3 loop is CASRIMGDRSYEQYF. The CDR3 DNA sequence: TGTGCCAGCAGAATTATGGGGGACAGGTCCTACGAGCAGTACTTC.

With respect to this clone: This sample includes further DNA sequences coding for the same CDR3. The DNA for the CDR3 is TGTGCCAGCAGTTTAATTGGCAGAACCTACGAGCAGTACTTC. It specifies CASSLIGRTYEQYF. This rearrangement joins TRBV27 to TRBJ2-7; unclear D gene. The V gene lost 2 bases and the J gene lost 2 bases, with 10 bases spanning the gap. This CDR3 has 14 residues. The germline V gene encodes CDR1 MNHEY and CDR2 SMNVEV (reference sequence).

The CDR3 protein is CASSRGVADEAFF. Here the CDR3 DNA reads TGTGCCAGCAGCCGGGGTGTGGCGGATGAAGCTTTCTTT. The genes are TRBV6-5 and TRBJ1-1; no clear D. Germline CDR1 MNHEY, CDR2 SVGAGI. The CDR3 spans 13 residues. Trimming stripped 6 bases from V and 7 bases from J, with 15 bases between.

This clone was recorded only once. The rearrangement joins TRBV27 to TRBJ1-1, with D possibly TRBD1 on 5 matching bases. Trimming stripped 2 bases from V and 1 base from J, with 11 bases between. Per the germline V gene, CDR1 is MNHEY and CDR2 is SMNVEV (reference sequence). The CDR3 is 15 residues long. This CDR3 reads CASSLNGGWNTEAFF. CDR3 sequence (DNA): TGTGCCAGCAGTTTAAATGGGGGGTGGAACACTGAAGCTTTCTTT.

The chain carries TRBV2 and TRBJ2-5; the match to TRBD2 covers 8 bases. CDR3 length equals 14 residues. The germline V gene encodes CDR1 SNHLY and CDR2 FYNNEI. Unmatched junction bases numbered 5, after V lost 4 bases and J lost 4 bases. The CDR3 DNA sequence: TGTGCCAGCAGTGTCCCGGGGGGGGGAGAGACCCAGTACTTC. This sequence encodes CASSVPGGGETQYF.

The J gene is TRBJ2-3, the V gene TRBV21-1; the table's D gene call, TRBD2, was not cross checked with the DNA. TRBV21-1 corresponds to a pseudogene. CDR3 length: 13 residues. CDR3 DNA: TGTGCCAGCAGCAAAGTCGAGACAGATACGCAGTATTTT. The encoded protein is CASSKVETDTQYF.

This chain connects TRBV19 to TRBJ1-2; D perhaps matches TRBD1 (6 bases). CDR3 size: 14 residues. The ends were cut back, 3 bases at V and 3 bases at J, with 11 bases in the middle. CDR1 is LNHDA and CDR2 is SQIVND in the germline V gene (reference sequence). The CDR3 nucleotides read TGTGCCAGTAGTATGGCAGGGGTGGACTATGGCTACACCTTC. Its translation is CASSMAGVDYGYTF.

In this sample, this clone turned up a few times. This same CDR3 is encoded by further DNA sequences in the sample. V usage is TRBV4-1 and J usage is TRBJ1-2, with TRBD1 identical over 7 bases. CDR1 MGHRA and CDR2 YSYEKL come from the germline V gene. The CDR3 runs 13 residues. V trimming: 3 bases; J trimming: 3 bases; junction bases outside the gene matches: 1. Here the CDR3 DNA reads TGCGCCAGCAGCCACACAGGGGACTATGGCTACACCTTC. Residues: CASSHTGDYGYTF.

The J gene is TRBJ1-2, the V gene TRBV19; the match to TRBD1 covers 7 bases. The length of the CDR3 is 18 residues. V lost 6 bases and J lost 1; bases outside the gene matches: 17. Germline CDR1 reads LNHDA; CDR2 reads SQIVND (reference sequence). The CDR3: CASSDLRDSSSVNYGYTF. DNA for the CDR3: TGTGCCAGTAGCGACCTCCGGGACAGTTCCTCTGTTAACTATGGCTACACCTTC.

V and J are TRBV28 and TRBJ1-2; a possible D gene is TRBD1 (5 bases). Between the trimmed V and J ends, which lost 6 bases and 8 bases, there was a span of 16 bases. The germline V gene encodes CDR1 MDHEN and CDR2 SYDVKM. This CDR3 comprises 13 residues. CDR3 bases: TGTGCCAGCAGGGCCGACAGATCACGGGGCTACACCTTC. The encoded protein is CASRADRSRGYTF.